These T cell receptor beta chains were read from a single sample in a study of Graves' ophthalmopathy and Graves' hyperthyroidism. Each CDR3 protein is one row after TCRdb ran MiXCR on the multiplex PCR reads. Among hundreds of thousands of distinct CDR3 sequences listed, roughly 14% were seen once. The specimen sequenced was blood. Receptor source: a woman in her twenties or thirties with Graves' ophthalmopathy. CDR3s include the opening cysteine and the closing phenylalanine or tryptophan. D genes are given only for firm matches. The size entry is marked missing in some rows and otherwise reads once, few, many or a size class.

>many|TRBJ2-7|TRBV20-1|TRBD2
CSAKGLAYEQYF
TGCAGTGCTAAGGGACTAGCATACGAGCAGTACTTC
>many|TRBJ1-2|TRBV7-8|-
CASRGPGGTSIGYTF
TGTGCCAGCAGGGGACCCGGCGGGACTTCGATTGGCTACACCTTC
>many|TRBJ2-2|TRBV4-2|TRBD2
CASSQVLAGVVGELFF
TGTGCCAGCAGCCAAGTACTAGCGGGAGTGGTCGGGGAGCTGTTTTTT
>many|TRBJ2-7|TRBV7-8|-
CASSLTLNEQYF
TGTGCCAGCAGCTTGACTCTCAACGAGCAGTACTTC
>many|TRBJ2-7|TRBV4-1|-
CASSHPARDGSYEQYF
TGCGCCAGCAGCCACCCAGCGAGGGATGGATCCTACGAGCAGTACTTC
>many|TRBJ1-2|TRBV2|TRBD1
CASSERDRAQDGYTF
TGTGCCAGCAGTGAAAGGGACAGGGCTCAGGATGGCTACACCTTC
>many|TRBJ2-5|TRBV29-1|-
CSVGVRGARQETQYF
TGCAGCGTTGGAGTTCGAGGGGCGAGGCAAGAGACCCAGTACTTC
>many|TRBJ2-7|TRBV6-4|-
CASSEGHGLSYEQYF
TGTGCCAGCAGTGAGGGACACGGCTTGTCCTACGAGCAGTACTTC
>many|TRBJ2-7|TRBV19|-
CASSARAPYEQYF
TGTGCCAGTAGTGCGCGGGCGCCCTACGAGCAGTACTTC
>-|TRBJ1-3|TRBV28|-
CASRFGFHSSGNTIYF
TGTGCCAGCAGGTTTGGTTTCCATAGCTCTGGAAACACCATATATTTT
>-|TRBJ1-1|TRBV28|TRBD1
CASSFIGTGWKNTEAFF
TGTGCCAGCAGTTTCATCGGGACAGGCTGGAAGAACACTGAAGCTTTCTTT
>many|TRBJ1-1|TRBV4-2|-
CASSQEDTEAFF
TGTGCCAGCAGCCAGGAGGACACTGAAGCTTTCTTT
>many|TRBJ2-2|TRBV4-1|TRBD1
CASSRRQGRFVAGELFF
TGCGCCAGCAGCCGAAGACAGGGGCGATTTGTCGCCGGGGAGCTGTTTTTT
>-|TRBJ1-2|TRBV6-2/TRBV6-3|-
CASSYWQTYGYTF
TGTGCCAGCAGTTATTGGCAGACATATGGCTACACCTTC
>many|TRBJ2-7|TRBV30|-
CAWSDGYAEQYF
TGTGCCTGGAGTGACGGCTACGCCGAGCAGTACTTC
>-|TRBJ2-7|TRBV11-1|TRBD2
CASSLREVGSYEQYF
TGTGCCAGCAGCCTACGGGAGGTTGGGTCCTACGAGCAGTACTTC
>few|TRBJ2-3|TRBV12-3/TRBV12-4|-
CASSFRDSTDTQYF
TGTGCCAGCAGTTTTCGGGACAGCACAGATACGCAGTATTTT
>-|TRBJ2-7|TRBV5-4|TRBD2
CASSVYGGRKYEQYF
TGTGCCAGCAGCGTGTACGGCGGGAGGAAATACGAGCAGTACTTC
>many|TRBJ1-2|TRBV12-3/TRBV12-4|-
CASCLAGQGYTF
TGTGCCAGCTGTTTGGCAGGGCAAGGCTACACCTTC
>many|TRBJ2-7|TRBV19|-
CASRKTGETYEQYF
TGTGCCAGTAGAAAAACAGGTGAAACCTACGAGCAGTACTTC
>few|TRBJ1-1|TRBV19|-
CASSRLEGTEAFF
TGTGCCAGTAGCCGCCTTGAGGGCACTGAAGCTTTCTTT
>many|TRBJ2-6|TRBV6-1|-
CASSEKLSGANVLTF
TGTGCCAGCAGTGAAAAACTCTCTGGGGCCAACGTCCTGACTTTC
>many|TRBJ1-1|TRBV4-2|-
CASSQVGQNTEAFF
TGTGCCAGCAGCCAAGTGGGACAAAACACTGAAGCTTTCTTT
>many|TRBJ1-1|TRBV28|-
CASSPPSGISEAFF
TGTGCCAGCAGCCCGCCTTCGGGAATTTCTGAAGCTTTCTTT
>many|TRBJ1-2|TRBV24-1|-
CATSEGADYGYTF
TGTGCCACCAGTGAGGGGGCAGACTATGGCTACACCTTC
>few|TRBJ2-7|TRBV6-1|-
CASISAGAYEQYF
TGTGCCAGCATATCAGCGGGTGCCTACGAGCAGTACTTC
>many|TRBJ1-5|TRBV19|TRBD1
CASRKGQLRGDQPQHF
TGTGCCAGTAGGAAGGGACAGCTCCGGGGGGATCAGCCCCAGCATTTT